This T cell receptor beta chain was retrieved from a study of T cells in women clearing cervical HPV infection. TCRdb's table, derived via immunoSEQ multiplex PCR, lists solely in-frame clones and lacks some. This repertoire includes 30,000 to 45,000 clones. CDR3 length: 15 amino acids. V dropped 2 bases and J dropped 1 base, with 9 bases sitting between them. Note on this clone: The CDR3 goes on 3 residues after the read ends, and that part is filled in from the germline J gene.

Sequencing was done on a sample of blood buffy coat. This chain links TRBV12-3 or TRBV12-4 with TRBJ1-5; the D gene is possibly TRBD1 (6 bases). This clonotype originated in a woman between 18 and 70 years old with a cervical HPV16 infection that either progressed to CIN3+ or cleared (not recorded which). CDR3 loop: CASSLRGRSNQPQHF. The part of the CDR3 DNA that was read is TGTGCCAGCAGTTTAAGGGGGAGAAGCAATCAGCCC.